The 2 T cell receptor beta chains in this list originate from one sample, sequenced in a study of CD8 T cells in Susac syndrome. With random hexamers, reverse transcription was performed on about 0.45 to 1 ug of RNA. From the immunoSEQ multiplex PCR reads, TCRdb called clonotypes with MiXCR, one entry per CDR3 protein. This table has 250,000 to 300,000 distinct CDR3 sequences, about 82% appearing once. Sequenced input: CD8+ T cells from PBMCs. These receptor sequences come from a human donor with multiple sclerosis.

The rearrangement uses TRBV30 and TRBJ2-5, with D maybe TRBD2 (5 bases). CDR1 is GTSNPN, CDR2 SVGIG, per germline (reference sequence). There are 13 residues in the CDR3. Trimming removed 2 bases at V and 5 bases at J, with 12 bases between. CDR3 amino acids: CAWSLSIAETQYF. The DNA for the CDR3 is TGTGCCTGGAGTCTGAGTATAGCGGAGACCCAGTACTTC. Combining the CDR3 with reference TRBV30 and TRBJ2-5 gives the whole variable domain SQTIHQWPATLVQPVGSPLSLECTVEGTSNPNLYWYRQAAGRGLQLLFYSVGIGQISSEVPQNLSASRPQDRQFILSSKKLLLSDSGFYLCAWSLSIAETQYFGPGTRLLVL.

This clonotype came up once. J is TRBJ2-7 and V is TRBV15; either TRBD1 or TRBD2 may supply D (5 bases each). The germline CDR1 and CDR2 sequences are LNHNV and YYDKDF (reference sequence). CDR3 length: 15 amino acids. V gave up 4 bases and J gave up 4 bases, with 17 bases separating them. CDR3 bases: TGTGCCACCAGCACCAGCCGGGACCGGTTATACGAGCAGTACTTC. As protein: CATSTSRDRLYEQYF.